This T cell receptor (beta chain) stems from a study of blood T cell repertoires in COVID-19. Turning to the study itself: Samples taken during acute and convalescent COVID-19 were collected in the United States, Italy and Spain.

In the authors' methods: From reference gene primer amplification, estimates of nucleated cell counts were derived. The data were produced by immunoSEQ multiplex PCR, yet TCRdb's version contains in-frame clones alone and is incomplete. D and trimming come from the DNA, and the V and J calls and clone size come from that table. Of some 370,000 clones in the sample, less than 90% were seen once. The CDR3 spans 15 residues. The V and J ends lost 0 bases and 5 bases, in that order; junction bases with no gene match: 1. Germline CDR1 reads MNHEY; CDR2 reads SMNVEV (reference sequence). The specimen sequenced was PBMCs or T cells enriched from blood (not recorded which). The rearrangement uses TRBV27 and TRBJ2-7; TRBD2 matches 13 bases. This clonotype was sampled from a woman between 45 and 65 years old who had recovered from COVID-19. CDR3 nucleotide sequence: TGTGCCAGCAGTTTATCCGGACTAGCGGGAGACGAGCAGTACTTC. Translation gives CASSLSGLAGDEQYF.